This T cell receptor (beta chain) comes out of a study of T-cell reconstitution after alpha-beta-depleted transplantation in children. The TCRbeta library was prepared with unique molecular identifiers. One entry per CDR3 protein, called by TCRdb with MiXCR from the PCR reads. The sample lists about 19,000 distinct CDR3 sequences, 10% to 15% occurring once. V lost 5 bases to trimming and J lost 2 bases, with 19 bases between them. CDR1 and CDR2 (germline): SGHTA, FQGNSA. The CDR3 consists of 16 residues. This clonotype was seen at least ten times. The sequences come from PBMCs, mostly from graft donor cells, collected 60 days after TCRalphabeta/CD19-depleted stem cell transplant. The clonotype was recovered from a female patient aged 2 to 10 who had a stem cell transplant for congenital amegakaryocytic thrombocytopenia, so the T cells may come from the graft donor. The chain combines TRBV7-2 with TRBJ2-7; D unresolved. The CDR3 DNA sequence: TGTGCCAGCAGCCCCAGAACCAGATTCGCTACCTACGAGCAGTACTTC. It specifies CASSPRTRFATYEQYF.